These 6 T cell receptor beta chains came from one sample sequenced in a study of beta chain features in type 1 diabetes. The whole isolated RNA underwent reverse transcription, so sequencing captured expressed TCRB transcripts. Libraries were prepared by immunoSEQ multiplex PCR; TCRdb keeps only in-frame clonotypes and omits some of them. The sample holds fewer than 550,000 clones; 10% to 12% are singletons and the top ten take about 0.045%. The specimen sequenced was naive CD4+ T cells from blood. The receptor set was obtained from a woman under 30 in good health.

As concerns this clone: Other DNA sequences in this sample translate to the same CDR3. J is TRBJ2-5 and V is TRBV7-9; D gene unclear. The CDR3 extends over 11 amino acids. Trimming took 3 bases from V and 5 from J, leaving 4 bases between them. From germline, CDR1 is SEHNR and CDR2 FQNEAQ (reference sequence). The CDR3 DNA reads as TGTGCCAGCAGCTTTGGGGAGACCCAGTACTTC. It is translated as CASSFGETQYF.

This clone was recorded a few times. J is TRBJ2-7 and V is TRBV29-1; 12 bases match TRBD2. This CDR3 region has 16 residues. The germline V gene has CDR1 SQVTM and CDR2 ANQGSEA. V lost 5 bases to trimming and J lost 2 bases; unmatched junction nucleotides: 10. The CDR3: CSVRTSGKREAYEQYF. CDR3 sequence (DNA): TGCAGCGTTAGGACTAGCGGGAAACGTGAGGCCTACGAGCAGTACTTC.

The sample holds a few counts of this clone. J is TRBJ2-1 and V is TRBV13; 7 nucleotides match TRBD1. Germline loops: CDR1 PRHDT, CDR2 FYEKMQ (reference sequence). This CDR3 spans 14 amino acids. After removal of 5 bases from V and 2 bases from J, the junction contained 3 bases not matched to a gene. CDR3 coding DNA: TGTGCCAGCAGCCCGACAGGGACCTACAATGAGCAGTTCTTC. Its translation: CASSPTGTYNEQFF.

This clone was counted only a few times. V gene TRBV7-3 combines with J gene TRBJ2-3; 14 nucleotides align to TRBD2. V lost 5 bases to trimming and J lost 4 bases; unmatched junction nucleotides: 5. This CDR3 has 16 residues. Germline values: CDR1 SGHTA, CDR2 FQGTGA. The CDR3 sequence is CASSRGTSGSSDTQYF. The DNA of the CDR3 is TGTGCCAGCAGCCGAGGGACTAGCGGGAGCTCAGATACGCAGTATTTT. Variable domain in full (rest from reference TRBV7-3 and TRBJ2-3): GAGVSQTPSNKVTEKGKYVELRCDPISGHTALYWYRQSLGQGPEFLIYFQGTGAADDSGLPNDRFFAVRPEGSVSTLKIQRTERGDSAVYLCASSRGTSGSSDTQYFGPGTRLTVL.

The chain uses TRBV11-3 and TRBJ2-3; D remains unclear. The CDR3 contains 14 residues. Germline-derived CDR1 and CDR2 are SGHNT and YENEEA. V lost 0 bases and J lost 0, with 4 bases in between. The CDR3 bases are TGTGCCAGCAGCTTAGACGGTAGCACAGATACGCAGTATTTT. It specifies CASSLDGSTDTQYF.

This clone was observed once. The rearrangement uses TRBV6-1 and TRBJ1-5, with 8 nucleotides matching TRBD1. CDR1 and CDR2 from the germline V gene are MNHNS and SASEGT. The V and J ends lost 8 bases and 7 bases, in that order; junction bases with no gene match: 7. This CDR3 spans 13 amino acids. The DNA of the CDR3 is TGTGCCAGCCAGGACAGGGCTAGACAGCCCCAGCATTTT. Amino acid sequence: CASQDRARQPQHF.